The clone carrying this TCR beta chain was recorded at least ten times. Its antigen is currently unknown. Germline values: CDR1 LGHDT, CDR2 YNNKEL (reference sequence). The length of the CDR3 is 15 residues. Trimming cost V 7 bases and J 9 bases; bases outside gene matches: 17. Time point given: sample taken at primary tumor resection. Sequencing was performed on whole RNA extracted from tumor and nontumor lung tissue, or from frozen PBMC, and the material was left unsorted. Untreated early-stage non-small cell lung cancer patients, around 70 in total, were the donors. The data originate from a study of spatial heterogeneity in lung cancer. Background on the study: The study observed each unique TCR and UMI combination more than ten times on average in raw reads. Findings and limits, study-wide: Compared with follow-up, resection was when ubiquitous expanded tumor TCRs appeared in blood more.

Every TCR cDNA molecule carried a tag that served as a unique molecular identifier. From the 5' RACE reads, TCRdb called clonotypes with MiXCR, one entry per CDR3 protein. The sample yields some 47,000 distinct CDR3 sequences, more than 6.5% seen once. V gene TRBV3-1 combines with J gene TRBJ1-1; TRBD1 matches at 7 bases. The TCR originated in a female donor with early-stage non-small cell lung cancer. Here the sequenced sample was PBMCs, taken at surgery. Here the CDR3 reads CASIAPPETGSQAFF. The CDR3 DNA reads TGTGCCAGCATCGCACCCCCCGAGACAGGGTCCCAAGCTTTCTTT.